This TCR beta chain was obtained from a study of blood T cell repertoires in COVID-19. Germline V gene sequence: CDR1 MNHEY, CDR2 SMNVEV (reference sequence). The CDR3 totals 15 residues. Trimming took 1 base from V and 8 from J, leaving 14 bases between them. TCRdb's table, derived via immunoSEQ multiplex PCR, lists solely in-frame clones and lacks some. This table holds around 200,000 clones, under 90% found once. The sequence came from a person in their 70s with COVID-19, enrolled during active disease. The gene calls are TRBV27 and TRBJ1-4; a weak D match, TRBD1 (6 bases). Sequenced sample: peripheral blood. This CDR3 is CASSLFGQYGEKLFF. The DNA of the CDR3 is TGTGCCAGCAGTTTATTCGGACAGTACGGGGAAAAACTGTTTTTT.